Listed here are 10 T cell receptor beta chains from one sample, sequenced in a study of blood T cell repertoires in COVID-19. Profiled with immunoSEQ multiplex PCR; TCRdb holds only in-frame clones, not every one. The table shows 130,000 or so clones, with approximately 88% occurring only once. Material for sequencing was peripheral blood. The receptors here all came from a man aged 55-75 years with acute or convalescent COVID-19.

The CDR3 region is CASSEAPTGYSNYGYTF. The CDR3 nucleotides are TGTGCCAGCAGCGAGGCCCCAACAGGATACTCTAACTATGGCTACACCTTC. V gene TRBV9 combines with J gene TRBJ1-2; a possible D gene is TRBD1 (5 bases). V was shortened by 3 bases and J by 0 bases, with 18 bases between the two germline ends. Germline values: CDR1 SGDLS, CDR2 YYNGEE. CDR3 length: 17 residues.

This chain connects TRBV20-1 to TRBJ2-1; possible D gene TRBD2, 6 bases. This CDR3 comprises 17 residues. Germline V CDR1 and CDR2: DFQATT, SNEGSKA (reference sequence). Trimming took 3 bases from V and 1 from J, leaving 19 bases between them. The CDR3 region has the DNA TGCAGTGCTAGTGCCCCTTGGGAGCGGGTTTCCTACAATGAGCAGTTCTTC. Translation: CSASAPWERVSYNEQFF.

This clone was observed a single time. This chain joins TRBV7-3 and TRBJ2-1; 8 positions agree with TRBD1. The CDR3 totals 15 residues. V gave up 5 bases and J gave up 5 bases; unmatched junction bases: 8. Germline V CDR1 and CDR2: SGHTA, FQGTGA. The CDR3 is CASSARQGTNNEQFF. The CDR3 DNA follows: TGTGCCAGCAGCGCCCGACAGGGGACAAACAATGAGCAGTTCTTC.

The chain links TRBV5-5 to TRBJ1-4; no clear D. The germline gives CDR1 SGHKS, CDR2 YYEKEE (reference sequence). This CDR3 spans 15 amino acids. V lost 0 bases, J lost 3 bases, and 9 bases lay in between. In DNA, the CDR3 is TGTGCCAGCAGCTTGGTAGATGGAGCTAATGAAAAACTGTTTTTT. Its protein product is CASSLVDGANEKLFF.

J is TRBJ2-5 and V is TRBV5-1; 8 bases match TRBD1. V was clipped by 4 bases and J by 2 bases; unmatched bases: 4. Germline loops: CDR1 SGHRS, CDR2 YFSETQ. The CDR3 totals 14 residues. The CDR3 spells CASSTDREQETQYF. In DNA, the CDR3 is TGCGCCAGCAGCACGGACAGGGAGCAAGAGACCCAGTACTTC.

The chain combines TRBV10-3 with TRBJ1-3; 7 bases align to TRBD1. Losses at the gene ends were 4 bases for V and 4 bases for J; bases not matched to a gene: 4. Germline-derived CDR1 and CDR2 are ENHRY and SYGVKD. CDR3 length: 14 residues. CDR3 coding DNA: TGTGCCATCAGTGTCGACAGGGAAGGAAACACCATATATTTT. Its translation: CAISVDREGNTIYF.

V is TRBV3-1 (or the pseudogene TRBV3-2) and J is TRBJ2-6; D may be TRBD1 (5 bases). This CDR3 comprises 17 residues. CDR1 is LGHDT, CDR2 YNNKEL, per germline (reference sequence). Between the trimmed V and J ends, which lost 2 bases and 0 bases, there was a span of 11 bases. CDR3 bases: TGTGCCAGCAGCCAATCGGCAGGGCGCTCTGGGGCCAACGTCCTGACTTTC. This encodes CASSQSAGRSGANVLTF.

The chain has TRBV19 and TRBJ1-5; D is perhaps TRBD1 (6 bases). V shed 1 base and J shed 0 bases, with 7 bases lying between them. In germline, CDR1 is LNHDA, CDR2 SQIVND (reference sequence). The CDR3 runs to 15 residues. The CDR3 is CASSIGGPSNQPQHF. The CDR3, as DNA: TGTGCCAGTAGTATAGGGGGGCCTAGCAATCAGCCCCAGCATTTT.

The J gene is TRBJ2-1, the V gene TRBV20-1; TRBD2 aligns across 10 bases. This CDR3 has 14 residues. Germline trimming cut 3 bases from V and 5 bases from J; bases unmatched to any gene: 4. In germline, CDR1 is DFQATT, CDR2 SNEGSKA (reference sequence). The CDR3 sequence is CSASRTSGDNEQFF. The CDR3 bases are TGCAGTGCTAGTAGGACTAGCGGTGACAATGAGCAGTTCTTC.

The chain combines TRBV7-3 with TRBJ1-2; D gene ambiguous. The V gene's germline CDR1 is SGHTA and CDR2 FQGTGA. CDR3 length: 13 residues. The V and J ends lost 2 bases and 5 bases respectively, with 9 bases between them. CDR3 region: CASSLGEGYGYTF. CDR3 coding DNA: TGTGCCAGCAGCTTAGGGGAGGGTTATGGCTACACCTTC.